The next 29 T cell receptor beta chains were all read from a single sample in a study of immune characterization of retroperitoneal liposarcoma. One entry per CDR3 protein, called by TCRdb with MiXCR from the PCR reads. This table has 8,000 to 13,000 distinct CDR3 sequences, around a quarter appearing once. The sample comprised tumor tissue. The source is a female donor with retroperitoneal liposarcoma.

The chain combines TRBV11-2 with TRBJ2-5; D is unresolved. The germline CDR1 and CDR2 sequences are SGHAT and FQNNGV. The V end lost 3 bases, the J end lost 2 bases, and 4 bases lay between the germline ends. The CDR3 covers 12 residues. The CDR3 loop reads CASSFFQETQYF. The CDR3 coding sequence is TGTGCCAGCAGCTTCTTTCAAGAGACCCAGTACTTC.

Remarks on this clonotype: With a much larger clone just one base away, this may be a read error. This rearrangement joins TRBV6-1 to TRBJ1-5, with D unresolved. The CDR3 runs to 15 residues. CDR1 is MNHNS and CDR2 is SASEGT in the germline V gene. For the CDR3, the DNA is TGTGCCAGCAGTGAAGTGGCAGGCACCAATCAGCCCCTGCATTTT. Translating gives CASSEVAGTNQPLHF.

In its sample, this clonotype was seen many times. The chain carries TRBV7-8 and TRBJ1-1, with 8 bases identical to TRBD1. Germline V CDR1 and CDR2: SGHVS, FQNEAQ. The CDR3 covers 16 residues. V dropped 3 bases and J dropped 0; count of bases not matched to a gene: 6. The CDR3 reads CASSFRTGLMNTEAFF. The CDR3 region has the DNA TGTGCCAGCAGCTTCAGGACAGGGCTTATGAACACTGAAGCTTTCTTT.

This clonotype counts as medium-sized (0.01 to 0.1%). V is TRBV7-2 and J is TRBJ2-3; D perhaps matches TRBD1 (7 bases). V dropped 5 bases and J dropped 4 bases, with 22 bases sitting between them. Germline CDR1 SGHTA, CDR2 FQGNSA. The CDR3 has 17 amino acids. CDR3 protein: CASSGLGGGMRSDTQYF. The CDR3 DNA follows: TGTGCCAGCAGCGGGTTAGGGGGCGGGATGCGATCAGATACGCAGTATTTT.

This clonotype counts as medium-sized. The rearrangement joins TRBV7-2 to TRBJ2-2; D is unclear. This CDR3 is built from 12 residues. The V and J ends lost 8 bases and 4 bases respectively, with 8 bases between them. Germline CDR1 SGHTA, CDR2 FQGNSA. The CDR3 protein is CASSVGTGELFF. The DNA for the CDR3 is TGTGCCAGCTCAGTGGGCACCGGGGAGCTGTTTTTT.

In this sample, this clonotype is medium-sized. This chain joins TRBV7-2 and TRBJ2-1; 10 positions match TRBD2. V trimming: 4 bases; J trimming: 13 bases; junction bases outside the gene matches: 10. The CDR3 runs 14 residues. Germline V gene sequence: CDR1 SGHTA, CDR2 FQGNSA. CDR3 region: CASSSSGSRETQFF. In nucleotides, the CDR3 is TGTGCCAGCAGCTCTAGCGGGAGCAGAGAGACCCAGTTCTTC.

The chain joins TRBV11-2 to TRBJ2-1; D may correspond to TRBD1 or TRBD2 (5 bases each). With 1 base removed from V and 10 bases from J, the gap between germline ends came to 17 bases. The CDR3 spans 15 residues. CDR1 is SGHAT, CDR2 FQNNGV, per germline. The CDR3 protein is CASSLAFGGTYEQFF. CDR3 nucleotides: TGTGCCAGCAGCTTAGCTTTTGGGGGAACCTACGAGCAGTTCTTC.

In its sample, this clonotype was seen many times. This chain joins TRBV12-3 or TRBV12-4 and TRBJ2-1, with a possible D match to TRBD2 (5 bases). Trimming took 6 bases from V and 10 from J, leaving 25 bases between them. The CDR3 loop spans 16 amino acids. The CDR3 sequence is CASSPDSPVGVYEQFF. The CDR3 nucleotides read TGTGCCAGCAGCCCCGATTCGCCGGTCGGGGTTTACGAGCAGTTCTTC.

The chain couples TRBV7-2 to TRBJ2-5, with a possible D match to TRBD2 (5 bases). The CDR3 spans 14 residues. V lost 5 bases and J 0 bases, leaving 10 bases between the germline ends. The germline gives CDR1 SGHTA, CDR2 FQGNSA. The CDR3 here is CASSVAGYQETQYF. The CDR3 bases are TGTGCCAGCAGCGTCGCGGGCTACCAAGAGACCCAGTACTTC.

In its sample, this clonotype is large. This chain links TRBV7-2 with TRBJ2-1; no reliable D call. Germline V CDR1 and CDR2: SGHTA, FQGNSA. The germline V and J ends were trimmed by 0 bases and 10 bases, with 13 bases remaining between them. CDR3 size: 14 residues. The DNA for the CDR3 is TGTGCCAGCAGCTTAGCGAGAGCGTCCTACGAGCAGTTCTTC. Translating it yields CASSLARASYEQFF. Complete variable domain (other parts from reference TRBV7-2 and TRBJ2-1): GAGVSQSPSNKVTEKGKDVELRCDPISGHTALYWYRQSLGQGLEFLIYFQGNSAPDKSGLPSDRFSAERTGGSVSTLTIQRTQQEDSAVYLCASSLARASYEQFFGPGTRLTVL.

This clonotype is labeled as medium-sized. The chain has TRBV7-6 and TRBJ2-1; D remains unclear. V lost 5 bases and J 0 bases, leaving 14 bases between the germline ends. CDR1 and CDR2 from the germline V gene are SGHVS and FNYEAQ. The CDR3 extends over 16 amino acids. Here the CDR3 reads CASSPGARSSYNEQFF. The CDR3 DNA sequence: TGTGCCAGCAGCCCGGGTGCGAGGAGCTCCTACAATGAGCAGTTCTTC.

This clonotype is medium-sized by share. This chain uses TRBV6-1 with TRBJ2-1; TRBD2 matches at 12 bases. The CDR3 is made up of 17 amino acids. Germline V gene lookup returns CDR1 MNHNS and CDR2 SASEGT. After removal of 5 bases from V and 5 bases from J, the junction contained 10 bases not matched to a gene. The chain's CDR3 is CASSSLAGGPADNEQFF. In DNA, the CDR3 is TGTGCCAGCAGTTCGCTAGCGGGGGGGCCAGCCGACAATGAGCAGTTCTTC.

This clonotype is medium-sized by share. The chain combines TRBV12-3 or TRBV12-4 with TRBJ2-3; no clear D gene. The CDR3 is made up of 11 amino acids. V lost 8 bases and J 4 bases, leaving 7 bases between the germline ends. Written as DNA, the CDR3 is TGTGCCAGCCTCGGCCCAGATACGCAGTATTTT. Encoded protein: CASLGPDTQYF.

This chain joins TRBV10-1 and TRBJ2-7; 8 bases agree with TRBD2. V lost 3 bases and J lost 7; bases outside the gene matches: 8. Germline CDR1 WNHNN, CDR2 SYGVQD (reference sequence). The CDR3 sequence is 14 residues long. CDR3 protein: CASSEEGLGNEQYF. The DNA for the CDR3 is TGCGCCAGCAGTGAAGAGGGACTAGGCAATGAGCAGTACTTC.

This clonotype was counted at least ten times. The chain combines TRBV27 with TRBJ1-5; TRBD1 is a possible D gene (6 bases). Germline values: CDR1 MNHEY, CDR2 SMNVEV (reference sequence). The CDR3 spans 16 residues. V dropped 5 bases and J dropped 4 bases, with 18 bases sitting between them. The chain's CDR3 is CASSPPLAGANQPQHF. As DNA, the CDR3 is TGTGCCAGCAGTCCCCCGTTGGCGGGGGCTAATCAGCCCCAGCATTTT.

This clonotype was counted ten times or more. The CDR3 reads CASSHHDGSSYNEQFF. The CDR3 region has the DNA TGTGCCAGCAGTCACCATGACGGGAGCTCCTACAATGAGCAGTTCTTC. V usage is TRBV6-1 and J usage is TRBJ2-1, with D possibly matching TRBD2 (6 bases). Germline V gene lookup returns CDR1 MNHNS and CDR2 SASEGT. The CDR3 is 16 residues long. Trimming shortened V by 5 bases and J by 0 bases, and 14 bases separated the two germline ends.

Judged by abundance, this clonotype is medium-sized. V and J are TRBV27 and TRBJ2-1, with unresolved D. Trimming cost V 3 bases and J 0 bases, with 6 bases left between them. There are 14 residues in the CDR3. CDR1 is MNHEY, CDR2 SMNVEV, per germline (reference sequence). The CDR3 DNA follows: TGTGCCAGCAGTTTCGAGAGCTCCTACAATGAGCAGTTCTTC. It encodes CASSFESSYNEQFF.

This clonotype was seen a handful of times. V usage is TRBV7-6 and J usage is TRBJ2-5; D is unclear. V was clipped by 4 bases and J by 4 bases, with 7 bases between them. This CDR3 has 12 amino acids. CDR1 and CDR2 from the germline V gene are SGHVS and FNYEAQ. DNA for the CDR3: TGTGCCAGCAGCTCGCCGGGAGAGACCCAGTACTTC. Its translation: CASSSPGETQYF.

This clonotype is classed as medium-sized. The chain uses TRBV6-1 and TRBJ2-1, with D tentatively TRBD1 (6 bases). V lost 2 bases to trimming and J lost 10 bases, with 9 bases between them. Germline V CDR1 and CDR2: MNHNS, SASEGT. The CDR3 contains 12 residues. The CDR3 sequence is CASSERGTEQFF. The CDR3 DNA follows: TGTGCCAGCAGTGAAAGGGGGACAGAGCAGTTCTTC.

A note on this clonotype: Likely a read error: the CDR3 ends without its conserved phenylalanine or tryptophan. The chain carries TRBV11-1 and TRBJ2-1; TRBD2 matches 8 bases. The J call may be mistaken, given a closer DNA end match to TRBJ2-7. The germline V gene has CDR1 SGHAT and CDR2 FQDESV (reference sequence). This CDR3 has 14 residues. In nucleotides, the CDR3 is TGTGCCAGCAGCCGGACTAGCAGAACCTACGAGCAGTACTTG. This sequence encodes CASSRTSRTYEQYL.

The chain joins TRBV11-1 to TRBJ2-1; 7 bases map to TRBD1. The end of the DNA is better explained by TRBJ2-7, so the J call may be wrong. The germline V gene has CDR1 SGHAT and CDR2 FQDESV (reference sequence). CDR3 size: 13 residues. The CDR3 coding sequence is TGTGCCAGCAGCTCGGGACAGCTGAATGAGCAGTACTTC. Its translation: CASSSGQLNEQYF.

This clonotype was seen ten or more times. This sequence joins TRBV12-3 or TRBV12-4 and TRBJ2-1; TRBD1 matches at 9 bases. CDR3 size: 14 residues. J was trimmed by 10 bases and V by 7 bases; bases with no gene match: 11. This chain's CDR3 is CASTLTGGLSEQFF. The DNA of the CDR3 is TGTGCCAGCACCTTGACAGGGGGGTTGAGCGAGCAGTTCTTC.

This clonotype has only a few counts. The chain joins TRBV12-3 or TRBV12-4 to TRBJ2-1; weak D call: TRBD2 (6 bases). This CDR3 is 16 amino acids long. Trimming pared 3 bases from V and 13 bases from J, leaving 25 bases between. CDR3: CASSFWLQLAKNIQFF. The CDR3 DNA reads TGTGCCAGCAGTTTCTGGCTACAACTAGCCAAAAACATTCAGTTCTTC.

In regard to this clonotype: This may be a read error, as it is one base from a much larger clone. V and J are TRBV6-1 and TRBJ2-1; TRBD2 matches at 7 bases. The junction had 15 bases not matched to a gene; V was cut back by 0 bases and J by 13 bases. Germline CDR1 and CDR2: MNHNS and SASEGT. The length of the CDR3 is 16 residues. The CDR3 sequence is CASSEARASGQETQFF. The CDR3 DNA sequence: TGTGCCAGCAGTGAAGCCCGGGCTAGCGGACAAGAGACCCAGTTCTTC.

This chain connects TRBV6-4 to TRBJ2-5; 8 nucleotides match TRBD2. The J call may be mistaken, given a closer DNA end match to TRBJ2-7. Germline CDR1 MRHNA, CDR2 SNTAGT. The CDR3 consists of 15 residues. As DNA, the CDR3 is TGTGCCAGCAGTGAGTCGGTAGCGGGACTAGGCGAGCAGTACTTC. It codes for CASSESVAGLGEQYF.

The J gene is TRBJ2-7, the V gene TRBV25-1; D is perhaps TRBD1 (6 bases). The CDR3 is 14 amino acids. The V and J ends lost 5 bases and 7 bases respectively, with 18 bases between them. Germline V CDR1 and CDR2: MGHDK, SYGVNS. CDR3 sequence reads: CASSKGESYNEQYF. For the CDR3, the DNA is TGTGCCAGCAGTAAGGGGGAGAGCTACAATGAGCAGTACTTC.

By proportion, this clonotype is medium-sized. The chain combines TRBV6-1 with TRBJ2-1, with 9 bases that match TRBD2. This CDR3 is 17 amino acids long. The V segment lost 7 bases and the J segment 5 bases; nucleotides outside the gene matches: 15. Germline-derived CDR1 and CDR2 are MNHNS and SASEGT. The CDR3 nucleotides are TGTGCCAGCACAAGTTTTTATAGCGGGAGTCCGAACAATGAGCAGTTCTTC. Translated, it gives CASTSFYSGSPNNEQFF.

This sequence joins TRBV7-2 and TRBJ2-3, with D maybe TRBD2 (5 bases). The V and J ends lost 4 bases and 0 bases respectively, with 11 bases between them. Per germline, CDR1 SGHTA and CDR2 FQGNSA. The CDR3 runs to 15 residues. CDR3 loop: CASSSLARSTDTQYF. CDR3 sequence (DNA): TGTGCCAGCAGCTCCTTAGCGCGAAGCACAGATACGCAGTATTTT.

This clonotype occurred a few times. The gene calls are TRBV28 and TRBJ2-1, with 9 bases lining up with TRBD1. In germline, CDR1 is MDHEN, CDR2 SYDVKM. Trimming cost V 10 bases and J 10 bases; bases outside gene matches: 11. The CDR3 has 13 amino acids. The CDR3 DNA reads as TGTGCCACCATTACAGGGGGCGCCCACGAGCAGTTCTTC. As protein: CATITGGAHEQFF.